This T cell receptor beta chain was obtained from a study of blood T cell repertoires in COVID-19. Per the original data handling: Amplification with reference gene primers provided the estimates of nucleated cell counts. Generated by immunoSEQ multiplex PCR, the TCRdb table keeps only in-frame clones and is missing some. The V and J calls and clone size come from that table; D and trimming were worked out from the DNA. Of roughly 300,000 clones in the sample, about 89% are singletons; the top ten hold roughly 2.3%. Germline values: CDR1 SGHDN, CDR2 FVKESK. This CDR3 is built from 15 residues. Trimming cost V 1 base and J 0 bases, with 9 bases left between them.

The origin of this receptor is a woman younger than 45 with COVID-19, enrolled during active disease. What was sequenced was peripheral blood. The chain carries TRBV14 and TRBJ1-1; D not resolved. DNA of the CDR3: TGTGCCAGCAGCCAAGTCCCCAGGCTGAACACTGAAGCTTTCTTT. Its protein is CASSQVPRLNTEAFF.